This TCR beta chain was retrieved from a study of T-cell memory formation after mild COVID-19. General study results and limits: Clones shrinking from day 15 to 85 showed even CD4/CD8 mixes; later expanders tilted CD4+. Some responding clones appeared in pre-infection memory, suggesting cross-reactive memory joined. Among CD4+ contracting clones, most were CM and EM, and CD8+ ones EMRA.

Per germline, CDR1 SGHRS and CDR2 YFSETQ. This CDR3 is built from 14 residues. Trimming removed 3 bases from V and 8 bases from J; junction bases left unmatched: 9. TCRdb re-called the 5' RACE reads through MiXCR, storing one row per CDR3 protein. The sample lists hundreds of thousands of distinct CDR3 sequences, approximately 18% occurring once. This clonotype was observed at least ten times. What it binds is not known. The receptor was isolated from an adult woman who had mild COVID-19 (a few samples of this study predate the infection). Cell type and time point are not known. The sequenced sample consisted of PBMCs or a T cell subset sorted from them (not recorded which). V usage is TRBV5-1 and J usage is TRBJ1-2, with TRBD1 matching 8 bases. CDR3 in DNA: TGCGCCAGCAGCTCGGACAGGGCTATCGGAGGCTACACCTTC. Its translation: CASSSDRAIGGYTF.